This T cell receptor beta chain was captured in a study of blood T cell repertoires in COVID-19. Study-level background: Sites in the United States, Italy and Spain provided acute and convalescent COVID-19 samples. PBMCs, B-cell-depleted T cells, or T cells were the source of the cDNA or gDNA that made up the material.

Germline CDR1 and CDR2: SGHRS and YFSETQ. V lost 4 bases and J lost 5, with 16 bases in between. The CDR3 runs 16 residues. Original processing methods: Amplification from reference gene primers served as the basis for estimated nucleated cell counts. The protocol was immunoSEQ multiplex PCR, while the TCRdb copy is restricted to in-frame clones and leaves out a portion. V and J calls and clone size are given by that table; D and trimming were obtained from the DNA. The sample has approximately 140,000 clones; around 90% are singletons. This chain joins TRBV5-1 and TRBJ1-6; D is uncertain. The specimen sequenced was peripheral blood. This TCR was recovered from a woman in her sixties or seventies with active or convalescent COVID-19. The CDR3 is CASSAGLSTNNSPLHF. The CDR3 DNA sequence: TGCGCCAGCAGCGCCGGACTGTCGACCAATAATTCACCCCTCCACTTT.